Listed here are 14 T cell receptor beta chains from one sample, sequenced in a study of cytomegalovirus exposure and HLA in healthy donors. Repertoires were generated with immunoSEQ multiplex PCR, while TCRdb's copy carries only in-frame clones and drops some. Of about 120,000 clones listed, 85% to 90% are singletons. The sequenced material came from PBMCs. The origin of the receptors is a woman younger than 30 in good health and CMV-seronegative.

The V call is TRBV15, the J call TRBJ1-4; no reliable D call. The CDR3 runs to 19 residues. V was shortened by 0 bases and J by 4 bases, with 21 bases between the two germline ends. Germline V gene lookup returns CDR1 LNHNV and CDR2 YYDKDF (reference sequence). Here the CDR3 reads CATSRDYRQSEILNEKLFF. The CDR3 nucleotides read TGTGCCACCAGCAGAGATTATCGGCAGTCGGAGATTCTTAATGAAAAACTGTTTTTT.

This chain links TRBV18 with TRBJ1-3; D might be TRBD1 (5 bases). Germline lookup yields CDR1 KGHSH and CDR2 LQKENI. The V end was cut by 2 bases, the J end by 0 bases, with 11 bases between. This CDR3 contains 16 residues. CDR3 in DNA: TGTGCCAGCTCACCAGTACAGGTCAGCTCTGGAAACACCATATATTTT. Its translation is CASSPVQVSSGNTIYF. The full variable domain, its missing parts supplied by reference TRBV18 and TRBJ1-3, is NAGVMQNPRHLVRRRGQEARLRCSPMKGHSHVYWYRQLPEEGLKFMVYLQKENIIDESGMPKERFSAEFPKEGPSILRIQQVVRGDSAAYFCASSPVQVSSGNTIYFGEGSWLTVV.

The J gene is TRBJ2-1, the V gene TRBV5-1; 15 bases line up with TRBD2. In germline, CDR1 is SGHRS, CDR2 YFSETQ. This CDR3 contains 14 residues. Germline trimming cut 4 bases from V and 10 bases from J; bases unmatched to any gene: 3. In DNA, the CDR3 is TGCGCCAGCAGCCCCGGGACTAGCGGGGGGGAGCAGTTCTTC. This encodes CASSPGTSGGEQFF.

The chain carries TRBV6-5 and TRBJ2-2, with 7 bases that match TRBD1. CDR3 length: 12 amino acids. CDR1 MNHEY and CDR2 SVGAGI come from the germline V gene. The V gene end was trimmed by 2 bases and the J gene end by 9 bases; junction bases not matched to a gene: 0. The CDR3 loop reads CASSYRGRELFF. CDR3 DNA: TGTGCCAGCAGTTACAGGGGGCGGGAGCTGTTTTTT.

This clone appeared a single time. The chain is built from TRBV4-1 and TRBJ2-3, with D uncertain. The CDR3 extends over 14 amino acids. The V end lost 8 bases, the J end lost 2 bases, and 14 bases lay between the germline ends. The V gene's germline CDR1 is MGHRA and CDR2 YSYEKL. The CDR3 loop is CASQSQLNTDTQYF. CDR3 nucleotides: TGCGCCAGCCAGTCCCAATTAAACACAGATACGCAGTATTTT.

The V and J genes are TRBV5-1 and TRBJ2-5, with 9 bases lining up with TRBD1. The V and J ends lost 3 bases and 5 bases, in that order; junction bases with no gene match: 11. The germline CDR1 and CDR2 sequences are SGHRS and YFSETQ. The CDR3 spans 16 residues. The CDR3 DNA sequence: TGCGCCAGCAGCTCGCAACCAACAGGGGGCGGGGAGACCCAGTACTTC. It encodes CASSSQPTGGGETQYF.

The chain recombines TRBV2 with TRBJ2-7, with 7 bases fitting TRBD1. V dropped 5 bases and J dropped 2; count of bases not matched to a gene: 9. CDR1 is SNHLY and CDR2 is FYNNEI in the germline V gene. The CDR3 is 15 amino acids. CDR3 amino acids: CASSQTGTVTYEQYF. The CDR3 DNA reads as TGTGCCAGCAGTCAAACCGGGACAGTGACCTACGAGCAGTACTTC.

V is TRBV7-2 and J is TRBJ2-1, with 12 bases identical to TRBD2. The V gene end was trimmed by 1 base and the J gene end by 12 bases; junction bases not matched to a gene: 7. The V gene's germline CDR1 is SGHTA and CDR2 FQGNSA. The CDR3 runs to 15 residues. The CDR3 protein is CASSLVLAGGLGQFF. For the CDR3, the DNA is TGTGCCAGCAGCTTAGTTCTAGCGGGGGGGCTTGGGCAGTTCTTC.

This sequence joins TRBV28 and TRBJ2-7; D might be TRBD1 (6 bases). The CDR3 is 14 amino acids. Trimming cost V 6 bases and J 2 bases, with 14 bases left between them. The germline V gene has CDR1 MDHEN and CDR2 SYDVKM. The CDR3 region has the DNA TGTGCCAGCAGCATCCAGACAGGAACCTACGAGCAGTACTTC. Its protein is CASSIQTGTYEQYF. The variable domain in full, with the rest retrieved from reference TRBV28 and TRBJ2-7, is DVKVTQSSRYLVKRTGEKVFLECVQDMDHENMFWYRQDPGLGLRLIYFSYDVKMKEKGDIPEGYSVSREKKERFSLILESASTNQTSMYLCASSIQTGTYEQYFGPGTRLTVT.

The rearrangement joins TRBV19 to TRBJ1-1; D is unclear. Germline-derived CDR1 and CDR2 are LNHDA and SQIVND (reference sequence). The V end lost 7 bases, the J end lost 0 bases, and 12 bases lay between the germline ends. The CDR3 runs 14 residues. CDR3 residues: CASTYNPMNTEAFF. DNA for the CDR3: TGTGCCAGTACCTATAACCCGATGAACACTGAAGCTTTCTTT.

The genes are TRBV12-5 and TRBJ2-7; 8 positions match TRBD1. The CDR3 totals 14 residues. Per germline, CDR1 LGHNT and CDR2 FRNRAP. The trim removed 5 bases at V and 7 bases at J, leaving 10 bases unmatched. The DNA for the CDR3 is TGTGCTAGTGGTCCGGGACAGGCCGTTTGGGAGCAGTACTTC. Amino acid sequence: CASGPGQAVWEQYF. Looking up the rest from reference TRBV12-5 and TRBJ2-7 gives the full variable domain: DARVTQTPRHKVTEMGQEVTMRCQPILGHNTVFWYRQTMMQGLELLAYFRNRAPLDDSGMPKDRFSAEMPDATLATLKIQPSEPRDSAVYFCASGPGQAVWEQYFGPGTRLTVT.

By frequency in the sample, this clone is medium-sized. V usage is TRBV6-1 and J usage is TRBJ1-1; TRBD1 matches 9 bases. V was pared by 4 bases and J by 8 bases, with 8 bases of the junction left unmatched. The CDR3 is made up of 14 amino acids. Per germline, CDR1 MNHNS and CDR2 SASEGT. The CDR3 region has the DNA TGTGCCAGCAGTGGGGCTACAGGGGGCTGGGAAGCTTTCTTT. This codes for CASSGATGGWEAFF.

CDR3: CASSAGGTYEQYF. CDR3 DNA: TGCGCCAGCAGTGCAGGCGGGACCTACGAGCAGTACTTC. The J gene is TRBJ2-7, the V gene TRBV10-2; possibly TRBD2 for D (6 bases). The V gene's germline CDR1 is WSHSY and CDR2 SAAADI. There are 13 residues in the CDR3. V was clipped by 4 bases and J by 2 bases, with 9 bases between them.

In DNA form, the CDR3 reads TGTGCCAGCAGCTTAGAGAGGTTCTCCGGAAACACCATATATTTT. Amino acids: CASSLERFSGNTIYF. This sequence joins TRBV7-9 and TRBJ1-3; D call uncertain. The CDR3 is 15 amino acids. Germline lookup yields CDR1 SEHNR and CDR2 FQNEAQ (reference sequence). The germline V and J ends were trimmed by 1 base and 4 bases, with 11 bases remaining between them.